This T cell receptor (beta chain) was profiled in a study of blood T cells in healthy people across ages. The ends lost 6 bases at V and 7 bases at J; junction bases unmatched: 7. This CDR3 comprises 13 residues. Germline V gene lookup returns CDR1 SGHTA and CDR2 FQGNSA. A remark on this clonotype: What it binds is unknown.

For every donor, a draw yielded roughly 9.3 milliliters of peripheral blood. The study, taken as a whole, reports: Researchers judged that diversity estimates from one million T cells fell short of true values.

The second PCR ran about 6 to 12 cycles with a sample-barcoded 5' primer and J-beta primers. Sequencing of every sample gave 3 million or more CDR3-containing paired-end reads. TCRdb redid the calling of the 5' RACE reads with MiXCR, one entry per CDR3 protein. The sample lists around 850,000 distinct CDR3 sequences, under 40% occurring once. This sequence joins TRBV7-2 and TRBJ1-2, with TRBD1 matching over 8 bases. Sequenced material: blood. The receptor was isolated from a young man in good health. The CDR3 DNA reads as TGTGCCAGCAGGACAACAGGGGGGCGTGGCTACACCTTC. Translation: CASRTTGGRGYTF.